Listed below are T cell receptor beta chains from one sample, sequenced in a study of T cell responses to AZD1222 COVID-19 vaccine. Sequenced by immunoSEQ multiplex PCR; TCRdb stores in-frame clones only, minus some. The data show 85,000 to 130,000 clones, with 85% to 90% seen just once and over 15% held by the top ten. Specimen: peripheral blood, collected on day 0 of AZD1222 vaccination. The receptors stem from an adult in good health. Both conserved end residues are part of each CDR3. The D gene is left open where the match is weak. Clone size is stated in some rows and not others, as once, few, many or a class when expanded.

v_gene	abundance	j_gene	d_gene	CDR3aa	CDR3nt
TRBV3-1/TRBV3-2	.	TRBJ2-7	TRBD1	CASSLSDRQTF	TGTGCCAGCAGCCTCTCGGACAGGCAGACCTTC
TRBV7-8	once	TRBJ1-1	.	CASSPQKSSLYTEAFF	TGTGCCAGCAGCCCCCAGAAGAGCAGCCTGTACACTGAAGCTTTCTTT
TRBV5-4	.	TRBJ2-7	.	CASSSRQTYEQYF	TGTGCCAGCAGTTCGAGACAGACCTACGAGCAGTACTTC
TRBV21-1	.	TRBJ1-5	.	CASSFRPGQGQRDNQPQHF	TGTGCCAGCAGCTTTCGGCCGGGACAGGGACAAAGGGACAATCAGCCCCAGCATTTT
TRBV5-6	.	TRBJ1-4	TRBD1	CASSFGTGRVNEKLFF	TGTGCCAGCAGCTTCGGGACAGGCAGGGTAAATGAAAAACTGTTTTTT
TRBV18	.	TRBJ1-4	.	CASSPFSRGPGSGTNEKLFF	TGTGCCAGCTCACCATTTTCAAGGGGACCTGGTAGCGGCACTAATGAAAAACTGTTTTTT
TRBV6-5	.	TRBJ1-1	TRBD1	CASSYEQGENTEAFF	TGTGCCAGCAGTTACGAACAGGGGGAGAACACTGAAGCTTTCTTT
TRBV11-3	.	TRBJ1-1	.	CASKLMGTEAFF	TGTGCCAGCAAACTTATGGGCACTGAAGCTTTCTTT
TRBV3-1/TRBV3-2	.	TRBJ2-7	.	CASSVSTMTPYEQYF	TGTGCCAGCAGCGTAAGCACCATGACCCCCTACGAGCAGTACTTC
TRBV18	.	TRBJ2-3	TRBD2	CASSSTSGGITDTQYF	TGTGCCAGCTCATCGACTAGCGGGGGTATCACAGATACGCAGTATTTT
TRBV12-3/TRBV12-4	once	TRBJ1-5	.	CASSRSGDQPQHF	TGTGCCAGCAGCCGCAGCGGGGATCAGCCCCAGCATTTT
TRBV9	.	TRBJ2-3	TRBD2	CASSTTFTSGGAVGDTQYF	TGTGCCAGCAGCACCACCTTTACTAGCGGGGGGGCCGTAGGAGATACGCAGTATTTT
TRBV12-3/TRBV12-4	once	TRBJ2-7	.	CASTHPPGYEQYF	TGTGCCAGCACCCACCCGCCCGGGTACGAGCAGTACTTC
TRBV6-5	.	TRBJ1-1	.	CASTYRSSGEAFF	TGTGCCAGCACCTACAGGAGCTCCGGTGAAGCTTTCTTT
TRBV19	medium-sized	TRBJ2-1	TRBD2	CASSSVGGAVNEQFF	TGTGCCAGTAGTTCCGTCGGGGGGGCTGTCAATGAGCAGTTCTTC
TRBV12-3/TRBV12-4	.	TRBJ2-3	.	CASSNMLTDTQYF	TGTGCCAGCAGTAACATGCTCACAGATACGCAGTATTTT
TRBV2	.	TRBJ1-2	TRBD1	CASSAGTGIYGYTF	TGTGCCAGCAGTGCGGGGACAGGGATCTATGGCTACACCTTC
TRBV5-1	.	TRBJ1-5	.	CASSPHGGDQPQHF	TGCGCCAGCAGCCCACATGGAGGGGATCAGCCCCAGCATTTT
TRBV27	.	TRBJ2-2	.	CASKRTGHTGELFF	TGTGCCAGCAAAAGGACTGGCCACACCGGGGAGCTGTTTTTT
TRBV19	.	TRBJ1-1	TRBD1	CASSILPGQGGTEAFF	TGTGCCAGTAGTATCCTACCTGGACAGGGAGGCACTGAAGCTTTCTTT
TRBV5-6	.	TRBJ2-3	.	CASSLGGGRIHTDTQYF	TGTGCCAGCAGCTTGGGTGGAGGGCGGATCCACACAGATACGCAGTATTTT
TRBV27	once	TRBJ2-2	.	CASSFLGRGIVAGELFF	TGTGCCAGCAGTTTTTTAGGCAGGGGAATTGTAGCCGGGGAGCTGTTTTTT
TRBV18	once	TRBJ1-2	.	CASSPPADYGYTF	TGTGCCAGCTCACCTCCGGCAGATTATGGCTACACCTTC
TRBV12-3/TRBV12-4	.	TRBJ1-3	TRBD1	CASGTVAGNTIYF	TGTGCCAGCGGGACAGTCGCTGGAAACACCATATATTTT
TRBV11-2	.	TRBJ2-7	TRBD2	CASSLLAGTPTDYEQYF	TGTGCCAGCAGCTTACTAGCGGGGACCCCAACAGACTACGAGCAGTACTTC
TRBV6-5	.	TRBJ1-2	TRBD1	CASRSVTGAYGYTF	TGTGCCAGCAGGAGCGTAACAGGGGCCTATGGCTACACCTTC
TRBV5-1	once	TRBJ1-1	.	CASSLRRFNTEAFF	TGCGCCAGCAGCTTGCGGAGATTTAACACTGAAGCTTTCTTT
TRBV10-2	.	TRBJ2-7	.	CASGLTGPIYEQYF	TGCGCCAGCGGTTTAACAGGGCCCATATACGAGCAGTACTTC
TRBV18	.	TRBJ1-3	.	CASSPRAPVQNSGNTIYF	TGTGCCAGCTCACCAAGGGCCCCAGTCCAGAACTCTGGAAACACCATATATTTT